Listed below are T cell receptor beta chains from one sample, sequenced in a study of T cells in Graves' hyperthyroidism and ophthalmopathy. TCRdb independently ran MiXCR on the multiplex PCR reads; one entry per CDR3 protein. Counted here are hundreds of thousands of distinct CDR3 sequences, roughly 13% occurring once; the ten biggest clones make up roughly 35%. Sequencing was carried out using blood. These receptors all stem from a middle-aged woman with Graves' ophthalmopathy. CDR3s leave out the opening cysteine and the closing phenylalanine or tryptophan.

J	V	CDR3
TRBJ2-1	TRBV20-1	SAPTSGLASNEQF
TRBJ2-3	TRBV20-1	SARDPLTSGLADTQY
TRBJ2-5	TRBV11-2	ASSRGEQGLETQY
TRBJ2-3	TRBV12-3/TRBV12-4	ASSPGNTQY
TRBJ1-4	TRBV19	ASSIPRRQEGEKLF
TRBJ2-5	TRBV5-1	ASSGLAGGPETQY
TRBJ2-3	TRBV20-1	SVVPPGGVTDTQY
TRBJ2-2	TRBV6-1	ASSVEQGSYTGELF
TRBJ1-1	TRBV7-9	ASSLDLLNTEAF
TRBJ1-5	TRBV24-1	ATSEDRGQPQH
TRBJ1-5	TRBV6-1	ASSVSGGVNQPQH
TRBJ1-1	TRBV5-4	ASSLHGKVYEAF
TRBJ2-5	TRBV29-1	SVETFLVETQY
TRBJ2-3	TRBV5-6	ASSLVDISTDTQY
TRBJ2-1	TRBV5-1	ASSSTSPTPGEQF
TRBJ2-5	TRBV11-2	ASSSGLAGDRETQY
TRBJ2-3	TRBV19	ASSSNTPPRGTQY
TRBJ1-1	TRBV4-1	ASSGLKGTEAF
TRBJ1-2	TRBV20-1	SARIGAEIYGYT
TRBJ2-5	TRBV28	ASSETSGTFGETQY
TRBJ2-5	TRBV5-1	ASSYQQGLKKTQY
TRBJ2-5	TRBV7-9	ASSPAMVRETQY
TRBJ1-1	TRBV11-2	ASSQGEYMNTEAF